One and the same sample provided the 25 T cell receptor beta chains below, sequenced in a study of T cells expressing NK-cell markers. Reprocessing the 5' RACE reads, TCRdb reports a single entry for every CDR3 protein and omits DNA. Its table records some 410,000 distinct CDR3 sequences. Sequenced material: blood T cells: a sorted CD56 or NKG2C T cell subset, CD4+ or CD8+ T cells, or bulk PBMC T cells (not recorded which). The receptors here all came from a woman aged 18-70 years in good health.

The V call is TRBV28, the J call TRBJ2-1. Germline CDR1 reads MDHEN; CDR2 reads SYDVKM. The CDR3 covers 12 residues. This chain's CDR3 is CASSAFSNEQFF. The full variable domain, rest sourced from reference TRBV28 and TRBJ2-1, is DVKVTQSSRYLVKRTGEKVFLECVQDMDHENMFWYRQDPGLGLRLIYFSYDVKMKEKGDIPEGYSVSREKKERFSLILESASTNQTSMYLCASSAFSNEQFFGPGTRLTVL.

CDR3 residues: CASSLELAGGPSDTQYF. V is TRBV11-2 and J is TRBJ2-3; TCRdb's D call, TRBD2, is unchecked because there is no DNA. The CDR3 sequence is 17 residues long. Germline V lookup: CDR1 SGHAT, CDR2 FQNNGV. The full variable domain, in which reference TRBV11-2 and TRBJ2-3 provide the parts outside the CDR3, is EAGVAQSPRYKIIEKRQSVAFWCNPISGHATLYWYQQILGQGPKLLIQFQNNGVVDDSQLPKDRFSAERLKGVDSTLKIQPAKLEDSAVYLCASSLELAGGPSDTQYFGPGTRLTVL.

This sequence joins TRBV12-3 or TRBV12-4 and TRBJ2-3; lacking DNA, the TRBD2 call made by TCRdb goes unchecked. CDR3 length equals 17 residues. This CDR3 reads CASSLLAVGGYTDTQYF.

The chain recombines TRBV7-3 with TRBJ2-1; TCRdb's D gene call, TRBD1, goes unchecked for lack of DNA. The CDR3 is 15 amino acids. Germline CDR1 and CDR2: SGHTA and FQGTGA. CDR3 loop: CASSSGHLSYNEQFF.

The chain has TRBV10-3 and TRBJ2-5. Germline V gene data show CDR1 as ENHRY and CDR2 as SYGVKD. The CDR3 length is 15 residues. CDR3 amino acids: CAISGVQTHQETQYF.

The chain carries TRBV6-2 or TRBV6-3 and TRBJ1-4. The CDR3 consists of 13 residues. Germline V CDR1 and CDR2: MNHEY, SVGEGT. CDR3 in amino acids: CASSYYGEGPPDF.

The V and J genes are TRBV11-2 and TRBJ1-5; checking the TCRdb D call of TRBD1 is not possible without DNA. The germline gives CDR1 SGHAT, CDR2 FQNNGV. The CDR3 length is 16 residues. The CDR3 loop reads CASSVPGTGSAGPQHF. The full variable domain, rest sourced from reference TRBV11-2 and TRBJ1-5, is EAGVAQSPRYKIIEKRQSVAFWCNPISGHATLYWYQQILGQGPKLLIQFQNNGVVDDSQLPKDRFSAERLKGVDSTLKIQPAKLEDSAVYLCASSVPGTGSAGPQHFGDGTRLSIL.

The CDR3 region is CASSYFSGKSDTQYF. The chain employs TRBV6-5 and TRBJ2-3; with no DNA, the TCRdb D assignment of TRBD2 cannot be verified. The CDR3 has 15 amino acids. Per the germline V gene, CDR1 is MNHEY and CDR2 is SVGAGI.

The CDR3 region is CATSDLWRDYNEQFF. The chain recombines TRBV24-1 with TRBJ2-1. The CDR3 sequence is 15 residues long. Looked up from germline, CDR1 is KGHDR and CDR2 is SFDVKD.

CDR3 region: CASSLDGTNGNTIYF. The rearrangement links TRBV5-4 to TRBJ1-3; without DNA, the TCRdb call of TRBD1 cannot be checked. The germline V gene has CDR1 SGHNT and CDR2 YYREEE (reference sequence). CDR3 size: 15 residues.

This chain links TRBV5-1 with TRBJ2-4; TCRdb's D call, TRBD1, is unchecked because there is no DNA. The CDR3 runs 14 residues. The germline gives CDR1 SGHRS, CDR2 YFSETQ. This CDR3 reads CASSADSPRNIQYF.

The rearrangement links TRBV13 to TRBJ1-1; TCRdb's D gene call, TRBD1, goes unchecked for lack of DNA. The CDR3 covers 15 residues. Germline V gene sequence: CDR1 PRHDT, CDR2 FYEKMQ (reference sequence). CDR3 in amino acids: CASSLGPDSYTEAFF. Full variable domain (rest looked up from reference TRBV13 and TRBJ1-1): AAGVIQSPRHLIKEKRETATLKCYPIPRHDTVYWYQQGPGQDPQFLISFYEKMQSDKGSIPDRFSAQQFSDYHSELNMSSLELGDSALYFCASSLGPDSYTEAFFGQGTRLTVV.

V gene TRBV24-1 combines with J gene TRBJ1-1; with no DNA, the TCRdb D assignment of TRBD1 cannot be verified. This CDR3 contains 15 residues. Per the germline V gene, CDR1 is KGHDR and CDR2 is SFDVKD. This CDR3 reads CATSDLTGGWTEAFF.

The rearrangement links TRBV5-4 to TRBJ2-7; TCRdb calls TRBD2, which cannot be checked without DNA. The CDR3 contains 14 residues. CDR1 and CDR2 from the germline V gene are SGHNT and YYREEE (reference sequence). CDR3 loop: CASSLAPGVYEQYF.

The chain employs TRBV24-1 and TRBJ2-7; TCRdb's D call of TRBD1 is untestable without DNA. The CDR3 totals 15 residues. Germline CDR1 KGHDR, CDR2 SFDVKD. The CDR3 sequence: CATSDSATANYEQYF.

The chain has TRBV25-1 and TRBJ2-7; the D call from TCRdb, TRBD1, cannot be confirmed without DNA. The CDR3 length is 13 residues. The germline V gene encodes CDR1 MGHDK and CDR2 SYGVNS. The CDR3 protein is CASRQGVRNEQYF.

J is TRBJ2-4 and V is TRBV18; the TCRdb D gene call, TRBD2, has no DNA to confirm it. The CDR3 extends over 14 amino acids. Germline-derived CDR1 and CDR2 are KGHSH and LQKENI. The CDR3 sequence is CASSPQGPGNIQYF.

The V and J genes are TRBV4-3 and TRBJ2-1; the D call of TRBD2 rests on TCRdb alone, since no DNA is present to check it. The CDR3 loop spans 15 amino acids. Germline CDR1 reads LGHNA; CDR2 reads YSLEER. The CDR3 protein is CASSQQSPSYNEQFF.

The chain couples TRBV12-3 or TRBV12-4 to TRBJ2-7; the D call of TRBD1 rests on TCRdb alone, since no DNA is present to check it. This CDR3 has 14 residues. The CDR3 sequence is CASSPLNPPYEQYF.

The genes are TRBV12-3 or TRBV12-4 and TRBJ1-3; TCRdb's D call of TRBD1 is untestable without DNA. The CDR3 has 16 amino acids. CDR3 sequence: CASSFQSRGRGNTIYF.

This chain connects TRBV5-5 to TRBJ2-1; TCRdb indicates TRBD2, and absent DNA this call remains unverified. CDR3 length: 15 residues. CDR1 and CDR2 (germline): SGHKS, YYEKEE (reference sequence). The CDR3 protein is CASSLVASGVNEQFF.

The chain recombines TRBV11-2 with TRBJ1-2; there is no DNA to check the TCRdb D call of TRBD1. The CDR3 has 14 residues. Germline CDR1 and CDR2: SGHAT and FQNNGV. CDR3: CASSLAGGGYGYTF. Full variable domain (missing parts from reference TRBV11-2 and TRBJ1-2): EAGVAQSPRYKIIEKRQSVAFWCNPISGHATLYWYQQILGQGPKLLIQFQNNGVVDDSQLPKDRFSAERLKGVDSTLKIQPAKLEDSAVYLCASSLAGGGYGYTFGSGTRLTVV.

V usage is TRBV20-1 and J usage is TRBJ2-7. The CDR3 contains 12 residues. Germline assignment: CDR1 DFQATT and CDR2 SNEGSKA (reference sequence). CDR3 sequence reads: CSAVPEKYEQYF.

This rearrangement joins TRBV7-8 to TRBJ2-3. In germline, CDR1 is SGHVS, CDR2 FQNEAQ. This CDR3 spans 15 amino acids. The CDR3 loop reads CASSLIWQSTDTQYF. Complete variable domain (other parts from reference TRBV7-8 and TRBJ2-3): GAGVSQSPRYKVAKRGQDVALRCDPISGHVSLFWYQQALGQGPEFLTYFQNEAQLDKSGLPSDRFFAERPEGSVSTLKIQRTQQEDSAVYLCASSLIWQSTDTQYFGPGTRLTVL.

J is TRBJ2-3 and V is TRBV7-8; lacking DNA, the TRBD2 call made by TCRdb goes unchecked. The CDR3 sequence is 16 residues long. Germline V CDR1 and CDR2: SGHVS, FQNEAQ. This chain's CDR3 is CASSLRAGGGTDTQYF.